This TCR beta chain is from a study of cytomegalovirus exposure and HLA in healthy donors. Study details: The roughly 700 first-cohort repertoires shared a platform with the roughly 130 validation repertoires, as reported in a later analysis. General observations from the study: Cytomegalovirus status was reportedly diagnosed by the classifier with high specificity and sensitivity.

This CDR3 spans 15 amino acids. The germline CDR1 and CDR2 sequences are MDHEN and SYDVKM. J was trimmed by 5 bases and V by 4 bases; bases with no gene match: 6. Donors came from a validation cohort of fewer than 150 subjects, distinct from the first 666-subject cohort. As regards this clone: What it binds is unknown.

The protocol was immunoSEQ multiplex PCR, while the TCRdb copy is restricted to in-frame clones and leaves out a portion. This sample has roughly 330,000 clones, with around 87% found just once. The sequence came from a woman younger than 45 in good health and CMV-seropositive. The chain couples TRBV28 to TRBJ2-7, with 12 bases aligning to TRBD2. Sequenced input: PBMCs. The CDR3 region has the DNA TGTGCCAGCAGTTCCCGACTAGCGGGAGTTCACGAGCAGTACTTC. Amino acids: CASSSRLAGVHEQYF.